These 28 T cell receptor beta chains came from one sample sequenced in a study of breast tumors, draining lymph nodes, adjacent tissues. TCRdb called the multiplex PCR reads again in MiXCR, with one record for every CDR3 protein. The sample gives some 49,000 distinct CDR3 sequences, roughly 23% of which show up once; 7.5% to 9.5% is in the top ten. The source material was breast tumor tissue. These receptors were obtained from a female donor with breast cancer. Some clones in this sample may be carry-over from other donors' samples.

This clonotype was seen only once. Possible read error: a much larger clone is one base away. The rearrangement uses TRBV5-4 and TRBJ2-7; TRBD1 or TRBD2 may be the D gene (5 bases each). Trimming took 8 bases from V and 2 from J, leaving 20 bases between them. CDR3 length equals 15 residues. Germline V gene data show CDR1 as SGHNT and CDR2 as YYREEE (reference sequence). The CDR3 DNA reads TGTGCCAGTACTCGTCGGGGCCTTCTCGCCTACGAGCAGTACTTC. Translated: CASTRRGLLAYEQYF.

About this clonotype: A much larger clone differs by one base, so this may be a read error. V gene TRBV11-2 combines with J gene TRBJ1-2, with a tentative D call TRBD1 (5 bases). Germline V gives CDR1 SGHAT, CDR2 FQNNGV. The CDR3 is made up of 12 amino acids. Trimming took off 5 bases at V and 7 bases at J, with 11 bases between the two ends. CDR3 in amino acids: CASSPRGIGYTF. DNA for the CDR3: TGTGCCAGCAGCCCAAGGGGTATTGGCTACACCTTC.

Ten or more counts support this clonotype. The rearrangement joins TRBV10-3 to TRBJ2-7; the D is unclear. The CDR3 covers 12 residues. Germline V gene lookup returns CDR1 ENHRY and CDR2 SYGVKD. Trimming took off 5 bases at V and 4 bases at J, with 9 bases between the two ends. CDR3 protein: CAISLDGYEQYF. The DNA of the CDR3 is TGTGCCATCAGTCTGGACGGTTACGAGCAGTACTTC.

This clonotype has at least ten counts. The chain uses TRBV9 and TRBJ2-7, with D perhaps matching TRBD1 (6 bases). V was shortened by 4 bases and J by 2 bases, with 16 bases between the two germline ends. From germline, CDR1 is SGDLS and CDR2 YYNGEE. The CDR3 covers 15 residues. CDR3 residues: CASSRDQGGPYEQYF. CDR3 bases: TGTGCCAGCAGCCGGGACCAAGGGGGTCCCTACGAGCAGTACTTC. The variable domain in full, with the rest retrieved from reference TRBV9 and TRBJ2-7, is DSGVTQTPKHLITATGQRVTLRCSPRSGDLSVYWYQQSLDQGLQFLIQYYNGEERAKGNILERFSAQQFPDLHSELNLSSLELGDSALYFCASSRDQGGPYEQYFGPGTRLTVT.

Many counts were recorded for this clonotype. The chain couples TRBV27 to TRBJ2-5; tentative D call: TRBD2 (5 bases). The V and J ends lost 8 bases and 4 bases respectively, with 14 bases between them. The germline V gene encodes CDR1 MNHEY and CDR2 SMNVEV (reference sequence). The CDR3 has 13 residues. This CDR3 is CASSGEGGETQYF. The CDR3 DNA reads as TGTGCCAGCTCCGGGGAAGGTGGAGAGACCCAGTACTTC.

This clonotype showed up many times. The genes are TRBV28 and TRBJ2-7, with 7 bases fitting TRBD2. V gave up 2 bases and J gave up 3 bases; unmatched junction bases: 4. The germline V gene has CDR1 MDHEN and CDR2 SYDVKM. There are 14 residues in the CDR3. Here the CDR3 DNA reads TGTGCCAGCAGTTTAATGGGGAGGGGCTACGAGCAGTACTTC. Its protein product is CASSLMGRGYEQYF.

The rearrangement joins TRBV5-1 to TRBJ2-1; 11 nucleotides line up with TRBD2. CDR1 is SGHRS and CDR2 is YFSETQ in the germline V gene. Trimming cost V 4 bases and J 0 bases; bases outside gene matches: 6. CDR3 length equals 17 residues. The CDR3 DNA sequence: TGCGCCAGCAGCGAGCGGACTAGCGGGCGCTCCTACAATGAGCAGTTCTTC. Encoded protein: CASSERTSGRSYNEQFF.

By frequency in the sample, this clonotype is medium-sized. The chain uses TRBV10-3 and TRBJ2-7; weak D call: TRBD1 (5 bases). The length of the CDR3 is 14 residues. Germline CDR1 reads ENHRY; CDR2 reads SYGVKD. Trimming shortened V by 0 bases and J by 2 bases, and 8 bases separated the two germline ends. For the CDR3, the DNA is TGTGCCATCAGTGAGTCAGGGGCCCCCTACGAGCAGTACTTC. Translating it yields CAISESGAPYEQYF.

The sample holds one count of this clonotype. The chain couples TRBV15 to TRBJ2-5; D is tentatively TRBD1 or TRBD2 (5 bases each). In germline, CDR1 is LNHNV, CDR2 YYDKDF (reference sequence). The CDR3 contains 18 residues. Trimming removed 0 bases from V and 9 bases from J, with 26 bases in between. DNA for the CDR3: TGTGCCACCAGCAGAGATGGGGGTCAGTCCCAAACCACGAGATCCCAGTACTTC. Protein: CATSRDGGQSQTTRSQYF.

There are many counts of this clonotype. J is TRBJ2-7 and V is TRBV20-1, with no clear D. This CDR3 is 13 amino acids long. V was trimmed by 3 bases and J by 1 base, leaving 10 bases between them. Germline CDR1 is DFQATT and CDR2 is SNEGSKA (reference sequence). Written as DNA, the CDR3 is TGCAGTGCTAGGGATCTTTTTTCCTACGAGCAGTACTTC. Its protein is CSARDLFSYEQYF.

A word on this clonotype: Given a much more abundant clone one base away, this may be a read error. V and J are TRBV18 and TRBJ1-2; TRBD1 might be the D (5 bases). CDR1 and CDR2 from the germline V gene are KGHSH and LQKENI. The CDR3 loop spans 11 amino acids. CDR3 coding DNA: TGTGCCAGCTCAGGGGACTATGGCTACGCCTTC. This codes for CASSGDYGYAF.

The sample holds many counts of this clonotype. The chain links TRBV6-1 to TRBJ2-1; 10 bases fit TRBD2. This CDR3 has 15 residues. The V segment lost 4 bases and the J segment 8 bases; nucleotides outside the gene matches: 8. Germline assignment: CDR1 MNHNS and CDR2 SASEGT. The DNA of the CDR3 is TGTGCCAGCAGTGCCCTAGCGGGAGATACGGATGAGCAGTTCTTC. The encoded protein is CASSALAGDTDEQFF.

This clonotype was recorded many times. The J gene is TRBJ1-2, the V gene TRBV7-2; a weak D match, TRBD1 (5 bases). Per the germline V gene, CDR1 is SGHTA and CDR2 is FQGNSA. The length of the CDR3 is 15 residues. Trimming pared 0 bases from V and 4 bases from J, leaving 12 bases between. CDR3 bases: TGTGCCAGCAGCTTAGCGTCGGCAGGGCCCTATGGCTACACCTTC. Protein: CASSLASAGPYGYTF.

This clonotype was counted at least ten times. CDR3 sequence reads: CASSSGKTYEQYF. CDR3 bases: TGTGCCAGCAGCTCCGGGAAGACCTACGAGCAGTACTTC. The chain has TRBV27 and TRBJ2-7, with D perhaps matching TRBD2 (5 bases). The germline CDR1 and CDR2 sequences are MNHEY and SMNVEV (reference sequence). V lost 6 bases and J 2 bases, leaving 11 bases between the germline ends. This CDR3 has 13 amino acids.

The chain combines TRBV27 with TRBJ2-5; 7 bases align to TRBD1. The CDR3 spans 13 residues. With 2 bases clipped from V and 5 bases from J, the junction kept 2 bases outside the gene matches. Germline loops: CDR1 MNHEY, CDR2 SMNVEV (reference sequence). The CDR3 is CASSLNRGETQYF. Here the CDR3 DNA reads TGTGCCAGCAGTTTAAACAGGGGCGAGACCCAGTACTTC.

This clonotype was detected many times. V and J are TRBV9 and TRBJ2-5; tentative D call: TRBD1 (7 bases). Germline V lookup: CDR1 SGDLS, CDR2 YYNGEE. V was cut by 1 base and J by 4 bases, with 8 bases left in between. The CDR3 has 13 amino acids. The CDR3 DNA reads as TGTGCCAGCAGCGTACAGGGGGGAGAGACCCAGTACTTC. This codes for CASSVQGGETQYF.

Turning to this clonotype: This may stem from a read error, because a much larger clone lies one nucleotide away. For the CDR3, the DNA is TGTGCCGGCAGTGCCAGGGGGCGCTTAAATTCACCCCTCCACTTT. It encodes CAGSARGRLNSPLHF. The chain recombines TRBV27 with TRBJ1-6, with TRBD1 matching over 8 bases. The germline V gene encodes CDR1 MNHEY and CDR2 SMNVEV (reference sequence). This CDR3 comprises 15 residues.

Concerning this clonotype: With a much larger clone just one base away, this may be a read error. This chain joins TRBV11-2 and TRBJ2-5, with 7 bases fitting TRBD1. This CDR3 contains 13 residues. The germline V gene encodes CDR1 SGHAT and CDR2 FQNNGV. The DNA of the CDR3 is TGTGCCATCAGCAAGAACAGGGGAGAGACCCAGTACTTC. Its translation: CAISKNRGETQYF.

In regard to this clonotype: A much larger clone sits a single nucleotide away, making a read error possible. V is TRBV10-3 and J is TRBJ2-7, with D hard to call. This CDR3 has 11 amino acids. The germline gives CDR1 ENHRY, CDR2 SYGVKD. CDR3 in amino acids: CAISERYEQHF. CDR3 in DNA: TGTGCCATCAGTGAGAGGTACGAGCAGCACTTC.

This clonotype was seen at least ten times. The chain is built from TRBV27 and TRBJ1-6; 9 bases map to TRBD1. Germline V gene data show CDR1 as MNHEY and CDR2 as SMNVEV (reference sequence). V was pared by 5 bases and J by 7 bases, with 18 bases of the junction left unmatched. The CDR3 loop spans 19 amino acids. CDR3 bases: TGTGCCAGCAGTAACCGGGACAGGGCCTACCGGAATCCGAATTCACCCCTCCACTTT. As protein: CASSNRDRAYRNPNSPLHF.

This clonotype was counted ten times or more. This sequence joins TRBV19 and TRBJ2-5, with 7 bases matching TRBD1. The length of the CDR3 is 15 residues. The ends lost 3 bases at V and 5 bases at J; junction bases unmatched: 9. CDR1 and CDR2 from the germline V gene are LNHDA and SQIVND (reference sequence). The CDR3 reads CASSIGGRGLETQYF. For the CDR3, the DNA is TGTGCCAGTAGTATCGGTGGAAGGGGGCTTGAGACCCAGTACTTC.

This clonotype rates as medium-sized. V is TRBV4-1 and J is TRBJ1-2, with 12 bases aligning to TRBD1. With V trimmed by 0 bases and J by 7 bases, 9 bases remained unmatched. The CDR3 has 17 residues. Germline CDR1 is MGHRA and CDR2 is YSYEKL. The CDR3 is CASSQDVGTGGAGGYTF. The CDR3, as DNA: TGCGCCAGCAGCCAAGATGTCGGGACAGGGGGCGCGGGTGGCTACACCTTC.

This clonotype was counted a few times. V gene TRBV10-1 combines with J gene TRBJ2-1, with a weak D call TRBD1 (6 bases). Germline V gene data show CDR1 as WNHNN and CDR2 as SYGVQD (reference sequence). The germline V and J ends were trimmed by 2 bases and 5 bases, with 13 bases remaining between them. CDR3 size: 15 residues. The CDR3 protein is CASSEGGLRDNEQFF. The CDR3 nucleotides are TGCGCCAGCAGTGAGGGGGGCCTCCGAGACAATGAGCAGTTCTTC.

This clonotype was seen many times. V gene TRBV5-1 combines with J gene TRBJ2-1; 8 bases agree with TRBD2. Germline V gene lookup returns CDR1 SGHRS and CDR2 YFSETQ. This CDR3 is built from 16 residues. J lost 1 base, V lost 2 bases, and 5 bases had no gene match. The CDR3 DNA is TGCGCCAGCAGCTTAGAACCTAGCGGGTCCTACAATGAGCAGTTCTTC. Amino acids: CASSLEPSGSYNEQFF.

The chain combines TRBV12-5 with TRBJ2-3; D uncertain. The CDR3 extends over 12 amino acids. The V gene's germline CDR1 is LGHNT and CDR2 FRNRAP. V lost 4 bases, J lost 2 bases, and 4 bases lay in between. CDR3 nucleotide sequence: TGTGCTAGTGGTTACACCACAGATACGCAGTATTTT. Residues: CASGYTTDTQYF. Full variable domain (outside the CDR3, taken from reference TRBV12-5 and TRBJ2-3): DARVTQTPRHKVTEMGQEVTMRCQPILGHNTVFWYRQTMMQGLELLAYFRNRAPLDDSGMPKDRFSAEMPDATLATLKIQPSEPRDSAVYFCASGYTTDTQYFGPGTRLTVL.

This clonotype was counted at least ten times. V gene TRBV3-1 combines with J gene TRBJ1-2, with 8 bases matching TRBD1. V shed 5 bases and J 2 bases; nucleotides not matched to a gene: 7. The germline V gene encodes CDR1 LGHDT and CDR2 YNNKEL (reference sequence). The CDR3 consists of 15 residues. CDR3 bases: TGTGCCAGCAGCTCTAGACAGGGGATGAACTATGGCTACACCTTC. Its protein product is CASSSRQGMNYGYTF.

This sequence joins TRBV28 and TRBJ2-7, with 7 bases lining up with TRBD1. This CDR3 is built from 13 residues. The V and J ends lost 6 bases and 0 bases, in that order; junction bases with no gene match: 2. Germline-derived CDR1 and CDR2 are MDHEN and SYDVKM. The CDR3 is CASRRTGSYEQYF. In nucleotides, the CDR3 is TGTGCCAGCAGGCGGACAGGCTCCTACGAGCAGTACTTC.

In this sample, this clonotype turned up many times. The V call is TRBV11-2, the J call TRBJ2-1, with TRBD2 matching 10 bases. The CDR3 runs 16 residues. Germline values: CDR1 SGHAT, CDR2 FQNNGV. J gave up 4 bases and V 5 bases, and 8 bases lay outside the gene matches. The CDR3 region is CASSIMGLAKYNEQFF. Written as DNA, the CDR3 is TGTGCCAGCAGCATCATGGGACTAGCGAAGTACAATGAGCAGTTCTTC.